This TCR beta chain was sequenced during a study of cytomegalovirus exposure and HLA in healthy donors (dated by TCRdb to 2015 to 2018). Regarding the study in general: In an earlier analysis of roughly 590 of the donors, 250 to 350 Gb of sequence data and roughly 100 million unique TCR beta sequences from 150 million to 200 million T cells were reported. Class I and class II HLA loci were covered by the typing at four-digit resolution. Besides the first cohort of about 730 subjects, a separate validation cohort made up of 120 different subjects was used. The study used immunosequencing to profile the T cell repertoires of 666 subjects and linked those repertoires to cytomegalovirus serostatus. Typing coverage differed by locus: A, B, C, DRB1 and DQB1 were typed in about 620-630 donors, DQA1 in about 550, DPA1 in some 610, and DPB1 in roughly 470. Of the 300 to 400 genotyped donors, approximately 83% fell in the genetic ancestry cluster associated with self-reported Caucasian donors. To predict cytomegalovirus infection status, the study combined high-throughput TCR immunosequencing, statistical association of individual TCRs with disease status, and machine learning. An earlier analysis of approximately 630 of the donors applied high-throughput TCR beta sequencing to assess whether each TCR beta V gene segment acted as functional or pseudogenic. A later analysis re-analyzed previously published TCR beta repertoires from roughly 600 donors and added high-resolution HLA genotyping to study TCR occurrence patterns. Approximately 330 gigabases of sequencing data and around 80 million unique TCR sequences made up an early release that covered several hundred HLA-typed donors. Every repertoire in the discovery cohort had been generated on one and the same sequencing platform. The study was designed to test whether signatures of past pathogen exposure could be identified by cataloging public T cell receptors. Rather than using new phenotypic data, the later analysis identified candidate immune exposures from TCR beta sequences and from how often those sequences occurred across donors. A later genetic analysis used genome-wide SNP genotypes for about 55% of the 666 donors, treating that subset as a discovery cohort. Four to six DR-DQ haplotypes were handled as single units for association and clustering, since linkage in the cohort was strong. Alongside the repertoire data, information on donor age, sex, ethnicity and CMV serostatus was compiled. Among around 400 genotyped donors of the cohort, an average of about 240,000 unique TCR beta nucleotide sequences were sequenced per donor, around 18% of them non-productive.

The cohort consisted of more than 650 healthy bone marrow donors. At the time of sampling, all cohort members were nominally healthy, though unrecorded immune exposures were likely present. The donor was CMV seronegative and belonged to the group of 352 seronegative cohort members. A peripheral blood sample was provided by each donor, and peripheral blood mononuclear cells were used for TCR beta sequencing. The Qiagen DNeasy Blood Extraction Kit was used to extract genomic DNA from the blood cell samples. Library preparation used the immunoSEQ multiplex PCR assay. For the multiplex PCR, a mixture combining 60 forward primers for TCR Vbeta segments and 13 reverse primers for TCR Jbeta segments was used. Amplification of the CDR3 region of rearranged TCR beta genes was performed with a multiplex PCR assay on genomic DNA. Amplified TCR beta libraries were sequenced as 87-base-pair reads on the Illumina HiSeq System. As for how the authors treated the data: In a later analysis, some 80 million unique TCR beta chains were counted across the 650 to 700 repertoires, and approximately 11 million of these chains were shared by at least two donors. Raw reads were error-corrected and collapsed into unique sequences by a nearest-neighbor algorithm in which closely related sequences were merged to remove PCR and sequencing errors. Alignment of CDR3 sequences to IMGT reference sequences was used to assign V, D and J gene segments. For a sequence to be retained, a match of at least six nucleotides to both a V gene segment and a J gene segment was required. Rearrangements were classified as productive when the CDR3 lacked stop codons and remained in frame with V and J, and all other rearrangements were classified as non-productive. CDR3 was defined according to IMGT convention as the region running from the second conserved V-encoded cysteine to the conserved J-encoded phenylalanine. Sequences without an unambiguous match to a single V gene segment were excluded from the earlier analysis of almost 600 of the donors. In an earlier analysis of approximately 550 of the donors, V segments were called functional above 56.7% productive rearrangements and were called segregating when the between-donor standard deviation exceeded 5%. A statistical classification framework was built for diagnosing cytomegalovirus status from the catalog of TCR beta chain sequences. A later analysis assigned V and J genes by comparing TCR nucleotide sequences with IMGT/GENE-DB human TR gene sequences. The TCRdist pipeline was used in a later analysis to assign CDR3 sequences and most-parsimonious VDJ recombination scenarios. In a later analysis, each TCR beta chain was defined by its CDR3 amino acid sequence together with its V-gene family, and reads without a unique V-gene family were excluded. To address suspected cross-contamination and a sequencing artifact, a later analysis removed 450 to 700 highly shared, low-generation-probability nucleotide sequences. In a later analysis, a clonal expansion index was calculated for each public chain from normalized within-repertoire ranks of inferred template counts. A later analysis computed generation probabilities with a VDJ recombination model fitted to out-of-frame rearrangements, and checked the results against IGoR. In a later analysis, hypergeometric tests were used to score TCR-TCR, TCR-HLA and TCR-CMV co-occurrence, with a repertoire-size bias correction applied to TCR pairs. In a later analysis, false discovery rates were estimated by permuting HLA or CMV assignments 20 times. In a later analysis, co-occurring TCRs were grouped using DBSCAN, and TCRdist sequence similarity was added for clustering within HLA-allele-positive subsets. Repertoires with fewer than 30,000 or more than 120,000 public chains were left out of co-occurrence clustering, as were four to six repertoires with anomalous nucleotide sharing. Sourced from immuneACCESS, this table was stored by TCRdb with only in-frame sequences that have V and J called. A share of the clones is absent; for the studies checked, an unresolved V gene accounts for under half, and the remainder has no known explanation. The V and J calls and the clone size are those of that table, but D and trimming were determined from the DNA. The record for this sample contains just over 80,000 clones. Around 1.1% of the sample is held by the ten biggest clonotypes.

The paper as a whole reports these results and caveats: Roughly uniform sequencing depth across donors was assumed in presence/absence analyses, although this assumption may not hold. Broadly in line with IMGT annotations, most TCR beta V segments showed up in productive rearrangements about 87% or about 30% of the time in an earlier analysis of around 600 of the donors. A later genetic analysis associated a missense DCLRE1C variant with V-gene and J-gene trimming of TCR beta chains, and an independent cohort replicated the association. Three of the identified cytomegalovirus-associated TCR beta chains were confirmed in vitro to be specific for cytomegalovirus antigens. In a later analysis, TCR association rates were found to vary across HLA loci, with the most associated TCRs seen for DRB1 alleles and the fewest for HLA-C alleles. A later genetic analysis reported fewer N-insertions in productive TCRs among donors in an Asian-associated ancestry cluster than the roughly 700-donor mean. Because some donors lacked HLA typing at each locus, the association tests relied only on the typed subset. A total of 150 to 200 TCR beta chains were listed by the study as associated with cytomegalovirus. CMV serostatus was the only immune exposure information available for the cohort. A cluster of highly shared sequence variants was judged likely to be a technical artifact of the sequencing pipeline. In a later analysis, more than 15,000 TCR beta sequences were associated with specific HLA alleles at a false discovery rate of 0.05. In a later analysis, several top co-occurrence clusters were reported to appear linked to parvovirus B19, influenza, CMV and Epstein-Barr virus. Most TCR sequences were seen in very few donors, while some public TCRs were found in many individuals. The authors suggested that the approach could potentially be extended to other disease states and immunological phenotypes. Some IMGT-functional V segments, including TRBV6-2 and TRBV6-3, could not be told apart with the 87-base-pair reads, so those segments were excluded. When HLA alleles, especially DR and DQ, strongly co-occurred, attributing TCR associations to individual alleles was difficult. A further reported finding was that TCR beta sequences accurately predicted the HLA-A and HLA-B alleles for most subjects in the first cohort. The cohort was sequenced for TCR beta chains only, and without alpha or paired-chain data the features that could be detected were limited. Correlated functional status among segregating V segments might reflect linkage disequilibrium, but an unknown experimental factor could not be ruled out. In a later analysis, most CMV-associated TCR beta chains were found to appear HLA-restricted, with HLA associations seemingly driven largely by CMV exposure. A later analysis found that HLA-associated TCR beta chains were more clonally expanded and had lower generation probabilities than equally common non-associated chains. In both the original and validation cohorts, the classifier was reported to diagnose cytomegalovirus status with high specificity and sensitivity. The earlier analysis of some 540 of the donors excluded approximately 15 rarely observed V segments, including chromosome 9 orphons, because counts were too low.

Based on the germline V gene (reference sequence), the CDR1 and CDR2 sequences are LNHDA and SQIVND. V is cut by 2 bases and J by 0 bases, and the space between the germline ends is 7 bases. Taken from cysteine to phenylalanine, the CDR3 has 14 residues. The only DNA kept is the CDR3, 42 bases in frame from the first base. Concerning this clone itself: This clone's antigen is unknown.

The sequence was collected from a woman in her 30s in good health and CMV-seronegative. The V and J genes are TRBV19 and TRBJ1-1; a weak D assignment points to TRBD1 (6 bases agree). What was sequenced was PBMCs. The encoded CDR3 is CASSITGMNTEAFF. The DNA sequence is TGTGCCAGTAGTATAACAGGGATGAACACTGAAGCTTTCTTT.